This T cell receptor (beta chain) stems from a study of regulatory T cells in long-lasting Graves disease. This CDR3 is 16 amino acids long. V dropped 5 bases and J dropped 0 bases, with 15 bases sitting between them. CDR1 MGHDK and CDR2 SYGVNS come from the germline V gene. This clonotype was observed many times. The antigen is unknown. The study, taken as a whole, reports: Segments TRBV28, TRBJ1-2 and TRBJ2-5 showed preferential usage in persistent disease.

Noted time point: newly diagnosed GD, antithyroid drugs for less than 3 months. The authors made the TCR library using RNA they extracted from PBMCs. iRepertoire HTBI primers and Arm-PCR of CDR3 regions built TCR beta libraries. TCRdb redid the calling of the multiplex PCR reads with MiXCR, one entry per CDR3 protein. The data hold approximately 300,000 distinct CDR3 sequences, with 18% observed a single time. Material: peripheral blood mononuclear cells (PBMCs), obtained at new diagnosis, from a patient treated with antithyroid drugs. The chain couples TRBV25-1 to TRBJ2-3; D is ambiguous. The receptor's source is a female donor with Graves disease. This chain's CDR3 is CASSPSRVLSTDTQYF. The DNA for the CDR3 is TGTGCCAGCAGTCCGTCCCGGGTACTAAGCACAGATACGCAGTATTTT.